The rows below give T cell receptor beta chains drawn from one sample of a study of regulatory T cells in long-lasting Graves disease. TCRdb independently ran MiXCR on the multiplex PCR reads; one entry per CDR3 protein. Of around 500,000 distinct CDR3 sequences in the sample, more than 15% were seen once. The same data also went into a second study, on T cells in Graves' hyperthyroidism and ophthalmopathy.

This sample comprised peripheral blood mononuclear cells (PBMCs), obtained at new diagnosis, from a patient treated with antithyroid drugs. These receptors were collected from a woman aged 35 to 59 with Graves disease. Each CDR3 is given without its conserved first and last residue. The D gene is left open where the match is weak.

cdr3_length,v_call,j_call,d_call,cdr3_aa
11,TRBV18,TRBJ2-5,TRBD1,ASSVGTVSTQY
14,TRBV10-3,TRBJ1-5,TRBD1,AIGASRGQGDQPQH
14,TRBV13,TRBJ1-6,NA,ASSSPGPDGGSPLH
14,TRBV4-1,TRBJ1-4,NA,ASSQEGIPPGGKLF
9,TRBV5-1,TRBJ2-5,NA,ASMDFETQY
13,TRBV4-1,TRBJ1-2,TRBD1,ASSRQGAGDYGYT
13,TRBV9,TRBJ2-7,TRBD1,ASSPRQGTSYEQY
11,TRBV12-3/TRBV12-4,TRBJ1-2,NA,ASSRIGTPTHT
11,TRBV18,TRBJ2-1,NA,ASPPGVLNEQF
12,TRBV18,TRBJ1-6,NA,ASSQTGSNSPLH
10,TRBV29-1,TRBJ2-1,TRBD1,SVDNRGDEQF
14,TRBV18,TRBJ1-1,NA,ASSPSERVVNTEAF
12,TRBV3-1,TRBJ2-7,TRBD1,ASSQQGVPYEQY
14,TRBV27,TRBJ2-4,TRBD1,ASSPPTGYAKNIQY
10,TRBV19,TRBJ2-7,NA,ASSLMGDEQY
11,TRBV28,TRBJ1-5,NA,ATRSGTHQPQH
11,TRBV10-1,TRBJ2-2,NA,ASSVGGAGELF
13,TRBV5-4,TRBJ2-3,NA,ASSLEGGRGNTQY
12,TRBV18,TRBJ1-2,NA,ASSPLSARGGYT
11,TRBV7-3,TRBJ2-3,NA,ASSFTATDTQY
16,TRBV13,TRBJ2-7,NA,ASSADRDTFIYTYEQY
11,TRBV19,TRBJ1-1,NA,ASAHASYTEAF
12,TRBV6-1,TRBJ1-6,NA,ASTPRADNSPLH
11,TRBV6-1,TRBJ1-1,NA,ASSENRRNGAF
12,TRBV5-1,TRBJ2-7,NA,ASSRAVSRDEQY
10,TRBV12-3/TRBV12-4,TRBJ2-3,NA,ASSLGKNTQY
15,TRBV14,TRBJ2-5,NA,ASSLQEGLMGQETQY
14,TRBV5-1,TRBJ2-1,TRBD2,ASSLASGGVYNEQF
11,TRBV27,TRBJ1-4,NA,ASSLSDSEKLF
14,TRBV4-1,TRBJ2-3,TRBD2,ASSQTAGEGTDTQY
11,TRBV10-3,TRBJ1-1,NA,AISRQENTEAF
12,TRBV12-3/TRBV12-4,TRBJ1-2,NA,ASSLRDNGYGYT
11,TRBV12-3/TRBV12-4,TRBJ1-2,NA,ASSFTGFYGYT
15,TRBV5-8,TRBJ2-1,NA,ASSLYRGPTSYNEQF
11,TRBV12-3/TRBV12-4,TRBJ1-5,NA,ASSSRDDQPQH
12,TRBV15,TRBJ1-5,NA,ATSGKYSNQPQH
12,TRBV28,TRBJ1-2,NA,ASSPVHRTYGYT
13,TRBV18,TRBJ2-2,TRBD1,ASMDRGTNTGELF
12,TRBV3-1,TRBJ2-1,NA,ASSHLPPNNEQF
11,TRBV12-3/TRBV12-4,TRBJ2-7,TRBD1,ASSLDRGFEQY
12,TRBV27,TRBJ2-7,NA,ASSLVGGVYEQY
12,TRBV2,TRBJ2-3,TRBD1,ASSGIEDRDTQY
13,TRBV11-2,TRBJ1-5,NA,ASSVRDTGVQPQH
13,TRBV12-3/TRBV12-4,TRBJ2-2,TRBD2,ASSRASGGTGELF
13,TRBV7-3,TRBJ2-5,NA,ASSLEGAGQETQY
11,TRBV2,TRBJ1-6,NA,ARDRDDGTPLH